This T cell receptor beta chain was recovered during a study of T cells in Graves' hyperthyroidism and ophthalmopathy. Study-wide results and caveats: Most clonotypes expanded in the thyroid (above 0.001) were also present in blood.

Per the germline V gene, CDR1 is SGHTS and CDR2 is YDEGEE. The ends lost 4 bases at V and 4 bases at J; junction bases unmatched: 8. The CDR3 is 15 amino acids. Stability of Graves' hyperthyroidism was defined as absent ophthalmopathy progression within 18 months. Participants, patients aged 18 to 65, had newly diagnosed hyperthyroidism with a duration under 2 months. TCR beta CDR3 regions were amplified from RNA transcripts. HTBI primers were employed in a first-round RT-PCR of the TCR CDR3. TCRdb called the multiplex PCR reads again in MiXCR, with one record for every CDR3 protein. Of hundreds of thousands of distinct CDR3 sequences in the sample, 35% to 45% were seen once. This clonotype was recorded many times. Its antigen is currently unknown.

The J gene is TRBJ1-5, the V gene TRBV5-8; 7 bases match TRBD1. The clonotype originates from a young man with Graves' hyperthyroidism. The sample taken for sequencing was blood. In DNA, the CDR3 is TGTGCCAGCAGCCCCGGGACAGCCCTTAATCAGCCCCAGCATTTT. This codes for CASSPGTALNQPQHF.